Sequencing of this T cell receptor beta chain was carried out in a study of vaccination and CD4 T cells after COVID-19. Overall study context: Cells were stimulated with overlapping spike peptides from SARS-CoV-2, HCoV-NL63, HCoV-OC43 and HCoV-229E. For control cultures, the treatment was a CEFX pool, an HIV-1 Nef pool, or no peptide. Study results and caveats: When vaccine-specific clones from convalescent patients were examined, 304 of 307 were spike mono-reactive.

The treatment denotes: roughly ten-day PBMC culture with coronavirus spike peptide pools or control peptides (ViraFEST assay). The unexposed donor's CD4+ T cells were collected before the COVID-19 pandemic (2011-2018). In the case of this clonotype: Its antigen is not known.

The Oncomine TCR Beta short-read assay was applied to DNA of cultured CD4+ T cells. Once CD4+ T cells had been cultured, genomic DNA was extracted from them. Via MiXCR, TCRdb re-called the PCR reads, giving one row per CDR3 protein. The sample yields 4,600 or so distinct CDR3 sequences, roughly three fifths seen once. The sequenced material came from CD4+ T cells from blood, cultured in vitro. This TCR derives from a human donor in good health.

CDR3: CASMRTGGSTGELFF. The CDR3 DNA reads as TGTGCCAGCATGAGGACAGGGGGTTCCACCGGGGAGCTGTTTTTT. V and J are TRBV12-3 or TRBV12-4 and TRBJ2-2, with 10 positions matching TRBD1. With 7 bases clipped from V and 4 bases from J, the junction kept 6 bases outside the gene matches. The CDR3 length is 15 residues.